This TCR beta chain was retrieved from a study of blood T cell repertoires in COVID-19. Study background: COVID-19 samples, acute and convalescent, were from the United States, Italy and Spain. T cells, B-cell-depleted T cells, or PBMCs supplied cDNA or gDNA.

In the original processing: Estimation of nucleated cell counts relied on the amplification of reference gene primers. Assay: immunoSEQ multiplex PCR; the TCRdb copy retains only in-frame clones and omits some. The DNA gave D and trimming, while V, J and clone size come from that table. The sample lists about 290,000 clones; about nine tenths were seen once. The sequence was obtained from a woman in her forties who had recovered from COVID-19. Material: peripheral blood.

The CDR3 loop reads CASSRTSGRLHTGELFF. In DNA, the CDR3 is TGTGCCAGTAGCCGGACTAGCGGGAGACTTCACACCGGGGAGCTGTTTTTT. The genes are TRBV19 and TRBJ2-2, with TRBD2 matching 13 bases. Germline values: CDR1 LNHDA, CDR2 SQIVND (reference sequence). Losses at the gene ends were 6 bases for V and 3 bases for J; bases not matched to a gene: 7. This CDR3 has 17 amino acids.